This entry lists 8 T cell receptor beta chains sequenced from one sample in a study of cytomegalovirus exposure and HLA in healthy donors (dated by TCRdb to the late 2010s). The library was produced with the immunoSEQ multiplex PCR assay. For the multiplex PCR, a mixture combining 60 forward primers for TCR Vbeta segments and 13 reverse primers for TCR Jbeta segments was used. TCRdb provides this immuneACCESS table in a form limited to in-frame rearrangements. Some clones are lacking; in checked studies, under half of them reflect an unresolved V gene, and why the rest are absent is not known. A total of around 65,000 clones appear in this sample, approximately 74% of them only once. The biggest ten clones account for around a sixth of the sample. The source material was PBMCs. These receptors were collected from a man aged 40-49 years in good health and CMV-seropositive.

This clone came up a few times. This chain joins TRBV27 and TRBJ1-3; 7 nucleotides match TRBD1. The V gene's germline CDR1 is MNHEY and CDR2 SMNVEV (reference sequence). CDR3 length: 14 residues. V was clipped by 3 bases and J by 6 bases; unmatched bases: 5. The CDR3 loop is CASSLTGIENTIYF. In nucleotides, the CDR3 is TGTGCCAGCAGTTTGACAGGGATTGAAAACACCATATATTTT.

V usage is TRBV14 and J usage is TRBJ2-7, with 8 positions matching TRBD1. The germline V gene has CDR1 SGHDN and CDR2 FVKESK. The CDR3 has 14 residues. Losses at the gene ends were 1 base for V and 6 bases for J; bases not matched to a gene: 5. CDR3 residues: CASSQVPTGGEQYF. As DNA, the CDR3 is TGTGCCAGCAGCCAAGTTCCCACAGGGGGCGAGCAGTACTTC.

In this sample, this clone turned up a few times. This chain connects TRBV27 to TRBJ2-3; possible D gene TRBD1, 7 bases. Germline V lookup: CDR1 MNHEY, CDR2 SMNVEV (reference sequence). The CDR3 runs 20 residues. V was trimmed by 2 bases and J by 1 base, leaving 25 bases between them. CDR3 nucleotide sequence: TGTGCCAGCAGTTTACGGGGGTCCCCCTGGACAGGAGAGCGCACAGATACGCAGTATTTT. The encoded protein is CASSLRGSPWTGERTDTQYF.

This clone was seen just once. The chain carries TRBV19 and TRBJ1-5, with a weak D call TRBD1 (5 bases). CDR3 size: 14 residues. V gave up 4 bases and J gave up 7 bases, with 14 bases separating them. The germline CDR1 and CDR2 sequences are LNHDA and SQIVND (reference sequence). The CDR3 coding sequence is TGTGCCAGTAGTAGAGGCGGGGCTGGGCAGCCCCAGCATTTT. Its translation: CASSRGGAGQPQHF. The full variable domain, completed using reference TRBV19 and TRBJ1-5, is DGGITQSPKYLFRKEGQNVTLSCEQNLNHDAMYWYRQDPGQGLRLIYYSQIVNDFQKGDIAEGYSVSREKKESFPLTVTSAQKNPTAFYLCASSRGGAGQPQHFGDGTRLSIL.

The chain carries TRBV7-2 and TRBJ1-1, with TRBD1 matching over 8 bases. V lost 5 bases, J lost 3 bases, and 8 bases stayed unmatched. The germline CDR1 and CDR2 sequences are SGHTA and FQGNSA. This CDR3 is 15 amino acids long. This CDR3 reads CASSQAGGADTEAFF. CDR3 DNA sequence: TGTGCCAGCAGCCAAGCAGGGGGCGCGGACACTGAAGCTTTCTTT.

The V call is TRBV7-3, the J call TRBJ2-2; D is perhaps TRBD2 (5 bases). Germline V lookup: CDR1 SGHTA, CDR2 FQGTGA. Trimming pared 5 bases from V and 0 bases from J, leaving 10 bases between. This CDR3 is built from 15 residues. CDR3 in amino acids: CASSRTPSNTGELFF. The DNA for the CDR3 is TGTGCCAGCAGCCGGACTCCTTCGAACACCGGGGAGCTGTTTTTT.

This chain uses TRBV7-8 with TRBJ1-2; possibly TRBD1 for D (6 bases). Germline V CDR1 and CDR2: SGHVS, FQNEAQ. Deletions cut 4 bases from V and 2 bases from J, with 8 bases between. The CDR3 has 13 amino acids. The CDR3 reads CASSSGQNYGYTF. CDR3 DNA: TGTGCCAGCAGCTCCGGACAGAACTATGGCTACACCTTC.

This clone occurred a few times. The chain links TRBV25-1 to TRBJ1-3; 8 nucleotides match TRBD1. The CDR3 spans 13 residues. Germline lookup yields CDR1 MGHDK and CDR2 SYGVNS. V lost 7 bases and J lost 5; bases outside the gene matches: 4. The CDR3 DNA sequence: TGTGCCAGCACGACAGGGGCCAGAAACACCATATATTTT. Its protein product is CASTTGARNTIYF.